This section outlines one TCR beta chain sequence together with its context. The sample originates from a study of T cell responses to AZD1222 COVID-19 vaccine. The protocol was immunoSEQ multiplex PCR, while the TCRdb copy is restricted to in-frame clones and leaves out a portion. Counted here are around 130,000 clones, approximately 93% occurring once; the ten biggest clones make up about 3.1%. The CDR3 is 11 amino acids. Trimming removed 0 bases at V and 10 bases at J, with 5 bases between. CDR1 is SGDLS, CDR2 YYNGEE, per germline. The sequence was collected from an adult in good health. The rearrangement joins TRBV9 to TRBJ2-1; a weak D match, TRBD1 (5 bases). The input for sequencing was peripheral blood, taken on day 0 of AZD1222 vaccination. DNA for the CDR3: TGTGCCAGCAGCGTAGAGGGGGAGCAGTTCTTC. Amino acids: CASSVEGEQFF.